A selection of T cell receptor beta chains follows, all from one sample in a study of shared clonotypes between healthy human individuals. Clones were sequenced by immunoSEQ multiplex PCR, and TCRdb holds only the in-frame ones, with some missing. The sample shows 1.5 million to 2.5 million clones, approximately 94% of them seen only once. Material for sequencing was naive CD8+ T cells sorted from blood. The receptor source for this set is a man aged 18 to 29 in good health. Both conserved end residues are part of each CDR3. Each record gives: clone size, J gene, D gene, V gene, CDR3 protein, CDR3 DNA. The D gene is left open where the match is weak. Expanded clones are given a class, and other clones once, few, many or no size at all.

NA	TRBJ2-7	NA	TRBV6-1	CASSETALEQYF	TGTGCCAGCAGTGAAACGGCTCTCGAGCAGTACTTC
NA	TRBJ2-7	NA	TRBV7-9	CASSFSDGHLYF	TGTGCCAGCAGCTTCTCTGATGGACACCTGTACTTC
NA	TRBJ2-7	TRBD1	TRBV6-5	CASSPSETGAYEQYF	TGTGCCAGCAGTCCTTCCGAGACAGGGGCCTACGAGCAGTACTTC
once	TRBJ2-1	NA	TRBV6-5	CASSLGTRSYNEQFF	TGTGCCAGCAGTCTGGGGACCCGCTCCTACAATGAGCAGTTCTTC
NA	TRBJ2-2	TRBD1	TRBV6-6	CASNLGQGVAGELFF	TGTGCCAGCAACCTTGGACAGGGGGTTGCCGGGGAGCTGTTTTTT
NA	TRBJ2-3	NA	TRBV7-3	CASSLRGITDTQYF	TGTGCCAGCAGCTTAAGAGGTATCACAGATACGCAGTATTTT
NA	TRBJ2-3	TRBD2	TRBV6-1	CASSEIVVGGGYTDTQYF	TGTGCCAGCAGTGAAATTGTTGTAGGCGGGGGGTACACAGATACGCAGTATTTT
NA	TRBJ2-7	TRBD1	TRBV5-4	CASSKGQGGSYEQYF	TGTGCCAGCAGCAAGGGACAGGGGGGCTCCTACGAGCAGTACTTC
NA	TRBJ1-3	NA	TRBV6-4	CAIPGVCCGLHSGNTIYF	TGTGCCATTCCGGGCGTGTGTTGCGGACTCCACTCTGGAAACACCATATATTTT
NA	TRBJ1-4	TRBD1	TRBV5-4	CASSWGTGGTNEKLFF	TGTGCCAGCAGCTGGGGGACAGGGGGCACTAATGAAAAACTGTTTTTT
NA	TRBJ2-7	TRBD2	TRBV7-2	CASSLVAGGYEQYF	TGTGCCAGCAGCTTAGTAGCGGGAGGGTACGAGCAGTACTTC
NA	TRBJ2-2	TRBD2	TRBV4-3	CASSQDTILAGTNTGELFF	TGCGCCAGCAGCCAAGATACGATACTAGCGGGAACGAACACCGGGGAGCTGTTTTTT
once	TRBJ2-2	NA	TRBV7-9	CASSPGFGPGELFF	TGTGCCAGCAGCCCGGGTTTTGGGCCCGGGGAGCTGTTTTTT
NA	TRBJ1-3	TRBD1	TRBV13	CASSLVGQGTGNTIYF	TGTGCCAGCAGCTTAGTAGGACAGGGGACTGGAAACACCATATATTTT
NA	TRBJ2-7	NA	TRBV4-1	CASSHVGEYYEQYF	TGCGCCAGCAGCCACGTGGGGGAATACTACGAGCAGTACTTC
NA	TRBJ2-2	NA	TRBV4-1	CASSQTFTGELFF	TGCGCCAGCAGCCAAACTTTCACCGGGGAGCTGTTTTTT
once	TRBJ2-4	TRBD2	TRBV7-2	CASSFLPGLVDIQYF	TGTGCCAGCAGCTTTCTTCCGGGACTAGTGGACATTCAGTACTTC
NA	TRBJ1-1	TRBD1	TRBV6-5	CASSYSGTANTEAFF	TGTGCCAGCAGTTACTCCGGGACAGCAAACACTGAAGCTTTCTTT
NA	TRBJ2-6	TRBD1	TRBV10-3	CAIRTGAGANVLTF	TGTGCCATCAGGACAGGGGCTGGGGCCAACGTCCTGACTTTC
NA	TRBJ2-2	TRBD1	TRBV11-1	CASSRQGTGELFF	TGTGCCAGCAGCAGACAGGGGACCGGGGAGCTGTTTTTT
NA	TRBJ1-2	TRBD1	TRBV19	CASLAAGGNYGYTF	TGTGCCAGCCTAGCCGCAGGGGGCAATTATGGCTACACCTTC
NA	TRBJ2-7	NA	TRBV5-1	CASSYRTDYEQYF	TGCGCCAGCAGCTATAGGACTGACTACGAGCAGTACTTC
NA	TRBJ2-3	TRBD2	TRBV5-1	CASSLALAGRYSTDTQYF	TGCGCCAGCAGCTTGGCACTAGCGGGACGATATAGCACAGATACGCAGTATTTT
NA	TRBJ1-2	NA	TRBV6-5	CASSPTSYYGYTF	TGTGCCAGCAGCCCCACATCCTACTATGGCTACACCTTC
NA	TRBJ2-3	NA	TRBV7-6	CASSSEISTDTQYF	TGTGCCAGCAGCTCCGAGATTAGCACAGATACGCAGTATTTT
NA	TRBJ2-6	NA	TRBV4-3	CASSQDGAGSGANVLTF	TGCGCCAGCAGCCAAGATGGGGCTGGCTCTGGGGCCAACGTCCTGACTTTC
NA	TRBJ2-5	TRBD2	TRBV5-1	CASSLGLADLVETQYF	TGCGCCAGCAGCTTAGGACTAGCGGATCTAGTGGAGACCCAGTACTTC
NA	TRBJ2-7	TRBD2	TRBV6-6	CASTPAGGPYEQYF	TGTGCCAGCACCCCAGCGGGAGGGCCGTACGAGCAGTACTTC